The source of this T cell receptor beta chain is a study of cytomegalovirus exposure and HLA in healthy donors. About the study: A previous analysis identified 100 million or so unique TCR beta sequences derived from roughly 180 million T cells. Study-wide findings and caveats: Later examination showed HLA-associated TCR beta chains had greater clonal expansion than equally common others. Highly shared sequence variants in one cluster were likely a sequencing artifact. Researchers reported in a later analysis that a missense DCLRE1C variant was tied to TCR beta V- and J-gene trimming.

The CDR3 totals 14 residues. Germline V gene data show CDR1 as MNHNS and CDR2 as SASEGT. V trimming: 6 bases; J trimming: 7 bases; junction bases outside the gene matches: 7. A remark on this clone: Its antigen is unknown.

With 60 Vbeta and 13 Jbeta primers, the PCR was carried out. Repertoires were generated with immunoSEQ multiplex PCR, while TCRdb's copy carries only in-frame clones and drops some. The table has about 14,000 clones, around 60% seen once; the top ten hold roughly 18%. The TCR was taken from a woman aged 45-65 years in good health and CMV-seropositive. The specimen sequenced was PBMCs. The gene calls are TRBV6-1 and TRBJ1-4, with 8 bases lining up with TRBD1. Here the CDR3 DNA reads TGTGCCAGCAGAGCCGGGACAGGAACTGAAAAACTGTTTTTT. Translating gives CASRAGTGTEKLFF.